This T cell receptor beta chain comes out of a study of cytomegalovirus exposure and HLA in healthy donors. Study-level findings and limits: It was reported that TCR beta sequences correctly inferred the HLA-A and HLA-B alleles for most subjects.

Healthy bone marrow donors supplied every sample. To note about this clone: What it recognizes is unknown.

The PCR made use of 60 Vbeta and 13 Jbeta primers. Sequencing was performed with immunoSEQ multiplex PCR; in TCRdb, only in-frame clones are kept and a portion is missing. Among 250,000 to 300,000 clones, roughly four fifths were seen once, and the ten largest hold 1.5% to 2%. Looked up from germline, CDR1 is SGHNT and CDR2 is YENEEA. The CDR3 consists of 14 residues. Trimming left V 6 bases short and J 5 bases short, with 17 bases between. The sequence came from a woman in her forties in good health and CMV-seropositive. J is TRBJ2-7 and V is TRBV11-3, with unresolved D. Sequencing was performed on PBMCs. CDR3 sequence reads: CASSPPVRSHEQYF. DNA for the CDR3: TGTGCCAGCAGTCCCCCCGTGCGGTCCCACGAGCAGTACTTC.